The 17 T cell receptor beta chains reported below all come from one sample, sequenced in a study of cytomegalovirus exposure and HLA in healthy donors. The PCR used 60 Vbeta and 13 Jbeta primers. Some clones are missing from TCRdb's copy, which holds only in-frame ones; the method was immunoSEQ multiplex PCR. This table holds about 91,000 clones, roughly 78% found once. The source material was PBMCs. Every receptor here comes from a male donor in good health and CMV-seropositive.

In this sample, this clone turned up once. The chain carries TRBV7-2 and TRBJ1-1; the match to TRBD1 covers 10 bases. The length of the CDR3 is 15 residues. CDR1 is SGHTA, CDR2 FQGNSA, per germline. J gave up 3 bases and V 5 bases, and 6 bases lay outside the gene matches. CDR3 in amino acids: CASSTRQGAHTEAFF. In DNA, the CDR3 is TGTGCCAGCAGCACGAGACAGGGGGCGCACACTGAAGCTTTCTTT.

The genes are TRBV18 and TRBJ2-7; 7 nucleotides line up with TRBD2. The CDR3 spans 16 residues. With V trimmed by 3 bases and J by 0 bases, 8 bases remained unmatched. CDR1 is KGHSH and CDR2 is LQKENI in the germline V gene. The CDR3 is CASSPSSGRSSYEQYF. DNA of the CDR3: TGTGCCAGCTCACCTTCTAGCGGCCGAAGCTCCTACGAGCAGTACTTC.

This clone was observed once. The V and J genes are TRBV7-9 and TRBJ1-1; D is possibly TRBD1 (5 bases). V lost 5 bases and J lost 3, with 22 bases in between. This CDR3 is built from 17 residues. The germline CDR1 and CDR2 sequences are SEHNR and FQNEAQ (reference sequence). The CDR3 reads CASSLPGGGPPDTEAFF. CDR3 nucleotides: TGTGCCAGCAGCCTTCCCGGCGGGGGACCTCCGGACACTGAAGCTTTCTTT.

The J gene is TRBJ1-4, the V gene TRBV9, with 12 bases identical to TRBD1. The length of the CDR3 is 18 residues. After removal of 3 bases from V and 5 bases from J, the junction contained 11 bases not matched to a gene. Germline CDR1 reads SGDLS; CDR2 reads YYNGEE. The CDR3 DNA is TGTGCCAGCAGCGCTGGGGACAGGGGGCGCGATTTGAATGAAAAACTGTTTTTT. Residues: CASSAGDRGRDLNEKLFF.

The chain employs TRBV6-6 and TRBJ2-3, with 8 positions matching TRBD1. J was trimmed by 0 bases and V by 8 bases; bases with no gene match: 10. The CDR3 contains 16 residues. Germline V gene data show CDR1 as MNHNY and CDR2 as SVGAGI (reference sequence). CDR3 coding DNA: TGTGCCAGCGCACACTACCAGGGGGCAAGCACAGATACGCAGTATTTT. Protein sequence: CASAHYQGASTDTQYF.

The genes are TRBV7-2 and TRBJ2-5; 10 bases fit TRBD2. J lost 4 bases, V lost 5 bases, and 7 bases had no gene match. Germline-derived CDR1 and CDR2 are SGHTA and FQGNSA. This CDR3 has 15 amino acids. CDR3 nucleotide sequence: TGTGCCAGCAGCCCCCTAGCGGGGGTGAGAGAGACCCAGTACTTC. Amino acid sequence: CASSPLAGVRETQYF.

This sequence joins TRBV18 and TRBJ1-1; 7 bases match TRBD1. CDR3 length equals 14 residues. Unmatched junction bases numbered 9, after V lost 3 bases and J lost 8 bases. The germline V gene has CDR1 KGHSH and CDR2 LQKENI. CDR3 residues: CASSPSDRASEAFF. CDR3 sequence (DNA): TGTGCCAGCTCACCTTCTGACAGGGCTTCCGAAGCTTTCTTT.

The chain uses TRBV9 and TRBJ2-1; 7 bases fit TRBD1. Losses at the gene ends were 4 bases for V and 1 base for J; bases not matched to a gene: 2. Per germline, CDR1 SGDLS and CDR2 YYNGEE. This CDR3 contains 14 residues. DNA of the CDR3: TGTGCCAGCAGCACGGGACAGTCCTACAATGAGCAGTTCTTC. This codes for CASSTGQSYNEQFF.

The genes are TRBV28 and TRBJ2-1; 7 positions match TRBD2. Germline V gene lookup returns CDR1 MDHEN and CDR2 SYDVKM. The CDR3 has 13 amino acids. J lost 3 bases, V lost 10 bases, and 6 bases had no gene match. CDR3 sequence reads: CATSAGIYNEQFF. The CDR3 bases are TGTGCCACCTCAGCGGGAATCTACAATGAGCAGTTCTTC.

This clone came up once. This sequence joins TRBV27 and TRBJ2-7; 12 nucleotides align to TRBD1. Germline values: CDR1 MNHEY, CDR2 SMNVEV (reference sequence). This CDR3 contains 19 residues. Losses at the gene ends were 1 base for V and 1 base for J; bases not matched to a gene: 11. CDR3 sequence reads: CASSLYGTGGFLASYEQYF. CDR3 sequence (DNA): TGTGCCAGCAGTTTATACGGGACAGGGGGCTTTTTGGCTTCCTACGAGCAGTACTTC.

The V and J genes are TRBV28 and TRBJ2-3, with 7 bases lining up with TRBD2. In germline, CDR1 is MDHEN, CDR2 SYDVKM. The CDR3 spans 14 residues. V lost 6 bases and J lost 2; bases outside the gene matches: 5. The CDR3 reads CASSLSGSTDTQYF. The CDR3 coding sequence is TGTGCCAGCAGCCTTAGCGGGTCCACAGATACGCAGTATTTT.

This rearrangement joins TRBV14 to TRBJ2-1; 7 bases align to TRBD1. Trimming cost V 3 bases and J 6 bases; bases outside gene matches: 5. The CDR3 consists of 14 residues. Germline V gene lookup returns CDR1 SGHDN and CDR2 FVKESK. The CDR3 loop reads CASSQGQWFNEQFF. The CDR3 DNA reads as TGTGCCAGCAGCCAGGGACAGTGGTTCAATGAGCAGTTCTTC.

The gene calls are TRBV28 and TRBJ1-2, with D tentatively TRBD1 (6 bases). CDR1 is MDHEN and CDR2 is SYDVKM in the germline V gene. This CDR3 comprises 14 residues. V was clipped by 7 bases and J by 4 bases, with 16 bases between them. This CDR3 reads CASKRGQIGYGYTF. In DNA form, the CDR3 reads TGTGCCAGCAAACGCGGACAGATTGGCTATGGCTACACCTTC.

This chain joins TRBV28 and TRBJ2-7; TRBD1 might be the D (7 bases). The germline V and J ends were trimmed by 4 bases and 0 bases, with 16 bases remaining between them. This CDR3 spans 16 amino acids. CDR1 and CDR2 (germline): MDHEN, SYDVKM. CDR3 in amino acids: CASSYRGTVSSYEQYF. The CDR3 nucleotides are TGTGCCAGCAGTTACCGCGGGACAGTGAGCTCCTACGAGCAGTACTTC.

The V and J genes are TRBV18 and TRBJ2-3; TRBD2 agrees at 10 bases. The trim removed 4 bases at V and 3 bases at J, leaving 16 bases unmatched. Per germline, CDR1 KGHSH and CDR2 LQKENI. The CDR3 sequence is 19 residues long. The CDR3: CASSQLSSGSVKKTDTQYF. The CDR3 region has the DNA TGTGCCAGCTCACAGTTATCTAGCGGGAGCGTTAAGAAGACAGATACGCAGTATTTT. The full variable domain, completed using reference TRBV18 and TRBJ2-3, is NAGVMQNPRHLVRRRGQEARLRCSPMKGHSHVYWYRQLPEEGLKFMVYLQKENIIDESGMPKERFSAEFPKEGPSILRIQQVVRGDSAAYFCASSQLSSGSVKKTDTQYFGPGTRLTVL.

This chain connects TRBV7-9 to TRBJ1-1; 11 bases are a match to TRBD1. Trimming removed 3 bases from V and 4 bases from J; junction bases left unmatched: 7. The CDR3 totals 16 residues. Germline CDR1 reads SEHNR; CDR2 reads FQNEAQ (reference sequence). The CDR3 region has the DNA TGTGCCAGCAGCTTCCCTCAGGGACAGGGGGGCACTGAAGCTTTCTTT. This encodes CASSFPQGQGGTEAFF.

The chain is built from TRBV7-9 and TRBJ2-5, with no clear D. The V end lost 5 bases, the J end lost 4 bases, and 14 bases lay between the germline ends. This CDR3 region has 14 residues. Germline-derived CDR1 and CDR2 are SEHNR and FQNEAQ (reference sequence). The CDR3 spells CASSAFAAAETQYF. DNA of the CDR3: TGTGCCAGCAGCGCCTTTGCGGCCGCAGAGACCCAGTACTTC.